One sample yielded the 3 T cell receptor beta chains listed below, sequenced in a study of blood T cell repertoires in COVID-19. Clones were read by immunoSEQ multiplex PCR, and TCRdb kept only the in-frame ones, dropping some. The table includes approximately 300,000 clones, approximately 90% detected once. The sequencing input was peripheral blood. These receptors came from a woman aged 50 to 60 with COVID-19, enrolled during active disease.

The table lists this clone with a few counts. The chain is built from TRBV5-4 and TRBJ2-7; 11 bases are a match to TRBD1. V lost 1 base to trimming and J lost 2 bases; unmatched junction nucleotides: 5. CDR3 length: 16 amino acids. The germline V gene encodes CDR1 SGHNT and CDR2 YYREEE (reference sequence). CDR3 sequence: CASSLPGTGGTYEQYF. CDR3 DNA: TGTGCCAGCAGCTTGCCCGGGACAGGGGGGACCTACGAGCAGTACTTC.

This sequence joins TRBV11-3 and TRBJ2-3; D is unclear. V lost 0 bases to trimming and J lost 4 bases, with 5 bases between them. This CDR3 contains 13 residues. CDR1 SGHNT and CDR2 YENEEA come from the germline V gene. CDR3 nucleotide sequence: TGTGCCAGCAGCTTAGAGTCGGCAGATACGCAGTATTTT. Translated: CASSLESADTQYF.

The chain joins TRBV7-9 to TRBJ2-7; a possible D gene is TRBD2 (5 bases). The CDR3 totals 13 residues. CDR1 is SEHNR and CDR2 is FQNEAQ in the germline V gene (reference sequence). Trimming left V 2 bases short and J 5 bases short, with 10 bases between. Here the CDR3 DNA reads TGTGCCAGCAGCTTAATTCTAGCCGACGAGCAGTACTTC. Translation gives CASSLILADEQYF.